This is a list of T cell receptor beta chains from one sample in a study of OX40 agonist ivuxolimab in advanced cancers. This table comes from immunoSEQ multiplex PCR, and its TCRdb copy is limited to in-frame clones, with some not included. The table shows 50,000 or so clones, with around 89% occurring only once. The specimen comprised CD4+ or CD8+ T cells sorted from blood, sampled in a trial of the OX40 agonist ivuxolimab. The receptor set was obtained from an adult with an advanced solid tumor such as melanoma, head and neck, liver or kidney cancer. Both conserved end residues are part of each CDR3.

J gene: TRBJ2-2; V gene: TRBV4-1; CDR3 protein: CASSQGTTSGELFF
J gene: TRBJ2-5; V gene: TRBV7-9; CDR3 protein: CASSSGTGVFEQYF
J gene: TRBJ2-7; V gene: TRBV14; CDR3 protein: CASSTVPYEQYF
J gene: TRBJ1-2; V gene: TRBV23-1; CDR3 protein: CASSPGTGASGYTF
J gene: TRBJ2-3; V gene: TRBV19; CDR3 protein: CASSIGGSSTDTQYF
J gene: TRBJ1-2; V gene: TRBV4-1; CDR3 protein: CASRRQGDDGYTF
J gene: TRBJ2-1; V gene: TRBV9; CDR3 protein: CASSLAMGGPNEQFF
J gene: TRBJ2-7; V gene: TRBV6-5; CDR3 protein: CASSPGGEQYF
J gene: TRBJ1-1; V gene: TRBV10-3; CDR3 protein: CAVRDRGRTEAFF
J gene: TRBJ2-3; V gene: TRBV19; CDR3 protein: CASGPLVGTDTQYF
J gene: TRBJ2-1; V gene: TRBV7-8; CDR3 protein: CASSLYAGGYNEQFF
J gene: TRBJ2-6; V gene: TRBV29-1; CDR3 protein: CSVSGVAGANVLTF
J gene: TRBJ2-2; V gene: TRBV5-4; CDR3 protein: CASSLDTGELFF
J gene: TRBJ2-7; V gene: TRBV7-9; CDR3 protein: CASSTRDGTEQYF
J gene: TRBJ1-5; V gene: TRBV4-1; CDR3 protein: CASSQEGTGGWPQHF
J gene: TRBJ1-2; V gene: TRBV6-5; CDR3 protein: CASSSLGDYGYTF
J gene: TRBJ2-1; V gene: TRBV7-7; CDR3 protein: CASSQGLAGAEYNEQFF
J gene: TRBJ2-6; V gene: TRBV30; CDR3 protein: CAWSVGSGANVLTF
J gene: TRBJ2-7; V gene: TRBV6-5; CDR3 protein: CASSYSSGTYEQYF
J gene: TRBJ2-7; V gene: TRBV5-1; CDR3 protein: CASSPEGTGPFEQYF
J gene: TRBJ1-3; V gene: TRBV6-1; CDR3 protein: CASSEGFYSGNTIYF
J gene: TRBJ1-5; V gene: TRBV19; CDR3 protein: CASSIGPGYQPQHF
J gene: TRBJ2-5; V gene: TRBV2; CDR3 protein: CASSVWPSGQETQYF
J gene: TRBJ1-6; V gene: TRBV19; CDR3 protein: CASSMSTRPPGPLHF
J gene: TRBJ2-6; V gene: TRBV2; CDR3 protein: CASTSWQGGAGANVLTF
J gene: TRBJ2-5; V gene: TRBV19; CDR3 protein: CASSTSGGETQYF
J gene: TRBJ2-5; V gene: TRBV2; CDR3 protein: CASSFFLAGGQETQYF
J gene: TRBJ2-5; V gene: TRBV4-1; CDR3 protein: CASSQDEAGISETQYF
J gene: TRBJ2-1; V gene: TRBV27; CDR3 protein: CASSYGGYEQFF
J gene: TRBJ2-5; V gene: TRBV10-3; CDR3 protein: CAIRAGNRETQYF
J gene: TRBJ2-7; V gene: TRBV27; CDR3 protein: CASSLNVQGQYEQYF
J gene: TRBJ1-4; V gene: TRBV11-3; CDR3 protein: CASSTHRVYGSEKLFF
J gene: TRBJ1-1; V gene: TRBV6-5; CDR3 protein: CASSYRAMNTEAFF
J gene: TRBJ2-7; V gene: TRBV27; CDR3 protein: CASSLGGGGTYEQYF
J gene: TRBJ2-7; V gene: TRBV27; CDR3 protein: CASRGIGEQYF
J gene: TRBJ2-5; V gene: TRBV27; CDR3 protein: CASSKVAGLVETQYF
J gene: TRBJ2-1; V gene: TRBV30; CDR3 protein: CARAGDNNEQFF
J gene: TRBJ1-4; V gene: TRBV21-1; CDR3 protein: CASSKARRVGEKLFF
J gene: TRBJ2-1; V gene: TRBV30; CDR3 protein: CARDTSGAYNEQFF
J gene: TRBJ2-2; V gene: TRBV5-4; CDR3 protein: CASSLEGTGANTGELFF
J gene: TRBJ2-7; V gene: TRBV7-3; CDR3 protein: CASPKRLAGAPYEQYF
J gene: TRBJ1-2; V gene: TRBV2; CDR3 protein: CASSVMGGYTF
J gene: TRBJ2-5; V gene: TRBV27; CDR3 protein: CASGVASTSGSWLETQYF
J gene: TRBJ2-7; V gene: TRBV14; CDR3 protein: CASSDLAPSEQYF
J gene: TRBJ2-1; V gene: TRBV27; CDR3 protein: CASTPDISYNEQFF
J gene: TRBJ1-1; V gene: TRBV2; CDR3 protein: CASSEVTAMNTEAFF
J gene: TRBJ1-1; V gene: TRBV18; CDR3 protein: CASSPIMLDTEAFF
J gene: TRBJ1-2; V gene: TRBV14; CDR3 protein: CASSQGRGIYGYTF
J gene: TRBJ2-7; V gene: TRBV2; CDR3 protein: CASSDGLALAYEQYF
J gene: TRBJ2-3; V gene: TRBV2; CDR3 protein: CASIYTDTQYF
J gene: TRBJ2-7; V gene: TRBV5-1; CDR3 protein: CASSLANEQYF
J gene: TRBJ2-3; V gene: TRBV6-5; CDR3 protein: CASSTGILVTQYF
J gene: TRBJ1-2; V gene: TRBV7-3; CDR3 protein: CASSLTGGDGYTF
J gene: TRBJ2-5; V gene: TRBV7-2; CDR3 protein: CASSRTPAGQQETQYF
J gene: TRBJ2-7; V gene: TRBV6-6; CDR3 protein: CASSYSNYEQYF
J gene: TRBJ1-6; V gene: TRBV23-1; CDR3 protein: CASSQPQGSNSPLHF
J gene: TRBJ1-2; V gene: TRBV19; CDR3 protein: CASSIWMRSQGYTF
J gene: TRBJ1-1; V gene: TRBV6-4; CDR3 protein: CASRDRANTEAFF
J gene: TRBJ2-1; V gene: TRBV27; CDR3 protein: CASRTGFNEQFF
J gene: TRBJ1-2; V gene: TRBV29-1; CDR3 protein: CSVLLGGGYTF